The subject of this entry is one T cell receptor beta chain. This specimen belongs to a study of beta chain features in type 1 diabetes. As every portion of the isolated RNA was reverse transcribed, the sequencing read expressed TCRB transcripts. Profiling relied on immunoSEQ multiplex PCR, and the TCRdb table lists in-frame clones only, not all of them. Counted here are 250,000 to 350,000 clones, around 15% occurring once; the ten biggest clones make up approximately 7%. This TCR was sampled from a man aged 25-45 years in good health. What was sequenced was central memory CD4+ T cells from blood.

CDR3 residues: CASSQDPVPGSTDTQYF. CDR3 nucleotides: TGTGCCAGCAGCCAAGATCCTGTGCCCGGCAGCACAGATACGCAGTATTTT. This chain joins TRBV4-2 and TRBJ2-3; D is undetermined. Germline assignment: CDR1 LGHNA and CDR2 YNFKEQ. The CDR3 consists of 17 residues. V was trimmed by 0 bases and J by 0 bases, leaving 13 bases between them.